The 29 T cell receptor beta chains below all came from one sample that was sequenced in a study of T cells in Graves' hyperthyroidism and ophthalmopathy. Amplification yielded TCR beta CDR3 regions, with RNA transcripts as the source. The HTBI set primed first-round TCR CDR3 RT-PCR. In TCRdb, the multiplex PCR reads were re-called with MiXCR into one record per CDR3 protein. The table records under 350,000 distinct CDR3 sequences, about 25% of them present only once. The sequenced sample was blood. The receptor set was obtained from a middle-aged man with Graves' hyperthyroidism that later progressed to Graves' ophthalmopathy.

This chain connects TRBV6-1 to TRBJ1-1; unclear D gene. V was clipped by 1 base and J by 0 bases, with 15 bases between them. This CDR3 contains 17 residues. Germline V gene data show CDR1 as MNHNS and CDR2 as SASEGT. The CDR3 DNA is TGTGCCAGCAGTGAAGGAGGGTACAATTATATGAACACTGAAGCTTTCTTT. Amino acid sequence: CASSEGGYNYMNTEAFF.

This clonotype has ten or more counts. The J gene is TRBJ2-7, the V gene TRBV5-5; 7 bases line up with TRBD1. Germline trimming cut 3 bases from V and 3 bases from J; bases unmatched to any gene: 6. The CDR3 totals 14 residues. Germline CDR1 is SGHKS and CDR2 is YYEKEE (reference sequence). The CDR3 reads CASSSRSGGYEQYF. DNA of the CDR3: TGTGCCAGCAGCTCCCGGTCAGGGGGCTACGAGCAGTACTTC. The variable domain in full, completed from reference TRBV5-5 and TRBJ2-7, reads DAGVTQSPTHLIKTRGQQVTLRCSPISGHKSVSWYQQVLGQGPQFIFQYYEKEERGRGNFPDRFSARQFPNYSSELNVNALLLGDSALYLCASSSRSGGYEQYFGPGTRLTVT.

The sample holds many counts of this clonotype. The gene calls are TRBV5-1 and TRBJ2-2; D unclear. The CDR3 runs to 16 residues. Germline CDR1 SGHRS, CDR2 YFSETQ. Trimming cost V 4 bases and J 0 bases, with 13 bases left between them. The CDR3 region has the DNA TGCGCCAGCAGCCTTTCGCCTGATCCGAACACCGGGGAGCTGTTTTTT. Protein product: CASSLSPDPNTGELFF. The full variable domain, completed using reference TRBV5-1 and TRBJ2-2, is KAGVTQTPRYLIKTRGQQVTLSCSPISGHRSVSWYQQTPGQGLQFLFEYFSETQRNKGNFPGRFSGRQFSNSRSEMNVSTLELGDSALYLCASSLSPDPNTGELFFGEGSRLTVL.

This clonotype was observed many times. The chain has TRBV27 and TRBJ2-7; D may be TRBD2 (6 bases). Per germline, CDR1 MNHEY and CDR2 SMNVEV (reference sequence). CDR3 length: 17 amino acids. Deletions cut 5 bases from V and 0 bases from J, with 20 bases between. CDR3 nucleotide sequence: TGTGCCAGCAGTCACATCCCCCCTAGCGAGAGCTCCTACGAGCAGTACTTC. This codes for CASSHIPPSESSYEQYF.

The CDR3 sequence is CSVDHVSDEQYF. CDR3 in DNA: TGCAGCGTTGACCATGTTAGCGACGAGCAGTACTTC. The gene calls are TRBV29-1 and TRBJ2-7; D might be TRBD2 (5 bases). Germline V gene data show CDR1 as SQVTM and CDR2 as ANQGSEA. V lost 3 bases to trimming and J lost 5 bases, with 11 bases between them. This CDR3 contains 12 residues.

This clonotype was seen at least ten times. The chain uses TRBV18 and TRBJ2-7; the match to TRBD1 covers 10 bases. Germline V gives CDR1 KGHSH, CDR2 LQKENI. After removal of 6 bases from V and 3 bases from J, the junction contained 8 bases not matched to a gene. This CDR3 spans 15 amino acids. CDR3 nucleotides: TGTGCCAGCTCGAAGACAGGGGGCGGTAACTACGAGCAGTACTTC. Residues: CASSKTGGGNYEQYF.

Ten or more counts support this clonotype. V is TRBV18 and J is TRBJ1-5; 10 bases agree with TRBD1. The V segment lost 4 bases and the J segment 3 bases; nucleotides outside the gene matches: 9. There are 17 residues in the CDR3. In germline, CDR1 is KGHSH, CDR2 LQKENI. The CDR3 is CASSHKSGTGVNQPQHF. For the CDR3, the DNA is TGTGCCAGCTCACACAAATCCGGGACAGGGGTCAATCAGCCCCAGCATTTT. Filled out from reference TRBV18 and TRBJ1-5, the complete variable domain reads NAGVMQNPRHLVRRRGQEARLRCSPMKGHSHVYWYRQLPEEGLKFMVYLQKENIIDESGMPKERFSAEFPKEGPSILRIQQVVRGDSAAYFCASSHKSGTGVNQPQHFGDGTRLSIL.

This clonotype was seen at least ten times. This chain links TRBV6-5 with TRBJ1-6; 10 bases map to TRBD1. Per germline, CDR1 MNHEY and CDR2 SVGAGI. V trimming: 4 bases; J trimming: 9 bases; junction bases outside the gene matches: 12. The CDR3 is 17 residues long. The CDR3 spells CASSSYRDRGRGSPLHF. The DNA for the CDR3 is TGTGCCAGCAGTTCCTACCGGGACAGGGGACGGGGTTCACCCCTCCACTTT.

This clonotype was counted many times. The chain links TRBV20-1 to TRBJ2-7; perhaps TRBD2 as D (5 bases). V was clipped by 0 bases and J by 0 bases, with 9 bases between them. In germline, CDR1 is DFQATT, CDR2 SNEGSKA (reference sequence). The CDR3 covers 14 residues. The CDR3 spells CSAREGDYSYEQYF. CDR3 bases: TGCAGTGCTAGAGAGGGAGATTACTCCTACGAGCAGTACTTC.

This chain connects TRBV11-2 to TRBJ1-2; a weak D match, TRBD1 (6 bases). With 5 bases removed from V and 2 bases from J, the gap between germline ends came to 15 bases. The germline V gene has CDR1 SGHAT and CDR2 FQNNGV. This CDR3 contains 15 residues. The CDR3 reads CASSPKQGFNYGYTF. The DNA of the CDR3 is TGTGCCAGCAGCCCGAAACAGGGTTTCAACTATGGCTACACCTTC.

This clonotype was picked up many times. This sequence joins TRBV11-2 and TRBJ1-5; possible D gene TRBD1, 5 bases. Germline lookup yields CDR1 SGHAT and CDR2 FQNNGV. The CDR3 extends over 15 amino acids. The V gene lost 0 bases and the J gene lost 6 bases, with 12 bases spanning the gap. The CDR3 nucleotides read TGTGCCAGCAGCTTAGATCCAGGGTTTGGTCAGCCCCAGCATTTT. Its translation is CASSLDPGFGQPQHF.

This clonotype was counted at least ten times. The rearrangement uses TRBV6-1 and TRBJ1-1; a possible D gene is TRBD1 (5 bases). Trimming removed 5 bases from V and 6 bases from J, with 16 bases in between. Germline assignment: CDR1 MNHNS and CDR2 SASEGT. The CDR3 is 14 residues long. CDR3 region: CASSQRGASAEAFF. The CDR3 bases are TGTGCCAGCAGTCAAAGGGGCGCTAGCGCTGAAGCTTTCTTT.

This clonotype has at least ten counts. The rearrangement joins TRBV29-1 to TRBJ2-7; D is undetermined. V was shortened by 4 bases and J by 2 bases, with 12 bases between the two germline ends. The CDR3 runs to 13 residues. Per the germline V gene, CDR1 is SQVTM and CDR2 is ANQGSEA. As DNA, the CDR3 is TGCAGCGTTGTAGGTTTGGAAACCTACGAGCAGTACTTC. Protein product: CSVVGLETYEQYF.

This clonotype was seen many times. This chain links TRBV28 with TRBJ2-5; the match to TRBD2 covers 10 bases. V lost 10 bases, J lost 4 bases, and 6 bases stayed unmatched. From germline, CDR1 is MDHEN and CDR2 SYDVKM. CDR3 length: 13 residues. In DNA form, the CDR3 reads TGTGCCACACAGCGGGAGGGCCGAGAGACCCAGTACTTC. Its protein product is CATQREGRETQYF. The full variable domain, rest sourced from reference TRBV28 and TRBJ2-5, is DVKVTQSSRYLVKRTGEKVFLECVQDMDHENMFWYRQDPGLGLRLIYFSYDVKMKEKGDIPEGYSVSREKKERFSLILESASTNQTSMYLCATQREGRETQYFGPGTRLLVL.

The chain links TRBV11-1 to TRBJ2-2; 7 bases fit TRBD2. Per germline, CDR1 SGHAT and CDR2 FQDESV (reference sequence). J was trimmed by 5 bases and V by 5 bases; bases with no gene match: 5. The CDR3 is 14 residues long. The CDR3 here is CASSRFGRTGELFF. As DNA, the CDR3 is TGTGCCAGCAGCCGCTTCGGGAGGACCGGGGAGCTGTTTTTT.

The J gene is TRBJ1-2, the V gene TRBV12-3 or TRBV12-4; D remains unclear. Trimming took off 6 bases at V and 4 bases at J, with 12 bases between the two ends. The CDR3 is 13 amino acids. For the CDR3, the DNA is TGTGCCAGCAGCCCCGGGATGGCCTATGGCTACACCTTC. Translation: CASSPGMAYGYTF.

This clonotype has a count of ten or more. This sequence joins TRBV19 and TRBJ2-7; D is uncertain. Trimming removed 5 bases from V and 6 bases from J, with 11 bases in between. The CDR3 runs 12 residues. Germline V gene data show CDR1 as LNHDA and CDR2 as SQIVND (reference sequence). CDR3: CASSVTPLEQYF. CDR3 nucleotide sequence: TGTGCCAGTAGTGTGACCCCCCTCGAGCAGTACTTC.

This clonotype was seen many times. The chain couples TRBV28 to TRBJ2-3; 10 bases map to TRBD1. CDR3 length: 16 amino acids. Trimming at V came to 6 bases and at J to 6 bases, leaving 12 bases not matched to a gene. Looked up from germline, CDR1 is MDHEN and CDR2 is SYDVKM. The CDR3 spells CASRRPGTGDGDTQYF. In DNA form, the CDR3 reads TGTGCCAGCAGGAGACCCGGGACAGGGGATGGGGATACGCAGTATTTT.

V gene TRBV12-3 or TRBV12-4 combines with J gene TRBJ2-5; D is unresolved. The CDR3 consists of 12 residues. V was shortened by 7 bases and J by 3 bases, with 9 bases between the two germline ends. The CDR3 protein is CASTLTEETQYF. The CDR3 region has the DNA TGTGCCAGCACCCTGACGGAAGAGACCCAGTACTTC.

The V and J genes are TRBV12-3 or TRBV12-4 and TRBJ2-5; 10 bases agree with TRBD2. Trimming at V came to 7 bases and at J to 2 bases, leaving 4 bases not matched to a gene. The CDR3 spans 14 residues. CDR3 region: CASKTSGSQETQYF. In nucleotides, the CDR3 is TGTGCCAGCAAGACTAGCGGGTCACAAGAGACCCAGTACTTC.

The chain uses TRBV20-1 and TRBJ1-5, with D possibly TRBD1 on 5 matching bases. CDR3 size: 14 residues. Trimming cost V 1 base and J 4 bases, with 11 bases left between them. Germline CDR1 is DFQATT and CDR2 is SNEGSKA (reference sequence). This CDR3 is CSARGAGSNQPQHF. In nucleotides, the CDR3 is TGCAGTGCTAGAGGGGCAGGGTCAAATCAGCCCCAGCATTTT.

For this clonotype: An end of the junction does not agree with germline; a read error may underlie this. This chain uses TRBV12-3 or TRBV12-4 with TRBJ2-3; D possibly corresponds to TRBD2 (6 bases). The CDR3 has 18 amino acids. The DNA for the CDR3 is TGTGTCAGCAGTTTTTATGTTTTTAGCGGCCAAAGCACAGATACGCAGTATTTT. Its protein is CVSSFYVFSGQSTDTQYF.

This clonotype was detected ten times or more. The chain joins TRBV27 to TRBJ2-7, with D perhaps matching TRBD1 (5 bases). The CDR3 has 13 amino acids. CDR1 and CDR2 (germline): MNHEY, SMNVEV (reference sequence). V gave up 5 bases and J gave up 2 bases, with 10 bases separating them. CDR3 sequence reads: CASSRQQTYEQYF. DNA of the CDR3: TGTGCCAGCAGTCGACAGCAGACCTACGAGCAGTACTTC.

The V and J genes are TRBV20-1 and TRBJ2-5; possibly TRBD1 for D (6 bases). The CDR3 is 14 residues long. V shed 1 base and J shed 6 bases, with 15 bases lying between them. Germline assignment: CDR1 DFQATT and CDR2 SNEGSKA (reference sequence). The CDR3 region is CSARVSLGAKTQYF. CDR3 in DNA: TGCAGTGCTAGAGTTTCGTTGGGGGCGAAGACCCAGTACTTC.

This clonotype was recorded at least ten times. The gene calls are TRBV27 and TRBJ1-6; 11 bases map to TRBD1. The CDR3 has 17 amino acids. Germline lookup yields CDR1 MNHEY and CDR2 SMNVEV (reference sequence). Trimming at V came to 3 bases and at J to 7 bases, leaving 8 bases not matched to a gene. CDR3 nucleotide sequence: TGTGCCAGCAGTTTGATCGGGACAGGGGGTGGGAATTCACCCCTCCACTTT. Its protein product is CASSLIGTGGGNSPLHF.

There are many counts of this clonotype. This CDR3 is CASSQRTANTGELFF. The CDR3 region has the DNA TGTGCCAGCAGCCAAAGAACCGCGAACACCGGGGAGCTGTTTTTT. The chain couples TRBV12-3 or TRBV12-4 to TRBJ2-2; D gene ambiguous. The CDR3 is 15 residues long. V gave up 6 bases and J gave up 0 bases, with 11 bases separating them.

This clonotype was seen repeatedly, ten times or more. The chain employs TRBV20-1 and TRBJ2-7; no clear D. Trimming took 1 base from V and 6 from J, leaving 19 bases between them. Germline V gene sequence: CDR1 DFQATT, CDR2 SNEGSKA (reference sequence). This CDR3 is built from 15 residues. CDR3 protein: CSARGSGPSRPEQYF. The DNA for the CDR3 is TGCAGTGCTAGAGGCTCGGGTCCGTCCAGGCCCGAGCAGTACTTC.

The V call is TRBV6-1, the J call TRBJ1-5; D is unresolved. Trimming left V 9 bases short and J 0 bases short, with 9 bases between. The length of the CDR3 is 13 residues. The germline V gene has CDR1 MNHNS and CDR2 SASEGT. CDR3 sequence: CASIGISNQPQHF. CDR3 nucleotides: TGTGCCAGTATAGGGATTAGCAATCAGCCCCAGCATTTT.

There are many counts of this clonotype. The chain uses TRBV28 and TRBJ2-2, with D possibly matching TRBD1 (5 bases). Germline V gene lookup returns CDR1 MDHEN and CDR2 SYDVKM. V dropped 11 bases and J dropped 0 bases, with 13 bases sitting between them. The CDR3 is 14 amino acids. The CDR3 spells CAGQGPANTGELFF. DNA of the CDR3: TGTGCCGGGCAGGGCCCCGCGAACACCGGGGAGCTGTTTTTT. Full variable domain (remainder filled in from reference TRBV28 and TRBJ2-2): DVKVTQSSRYLVKRTGEKVFLECVQDMDHENMFWYRQDPGLGLRLIYFSYDVKMKEKGDIPEGYSVSREKKERFSLILESASTNQTSMYLCAGQGPANTGELFFGEGSRLTVL.